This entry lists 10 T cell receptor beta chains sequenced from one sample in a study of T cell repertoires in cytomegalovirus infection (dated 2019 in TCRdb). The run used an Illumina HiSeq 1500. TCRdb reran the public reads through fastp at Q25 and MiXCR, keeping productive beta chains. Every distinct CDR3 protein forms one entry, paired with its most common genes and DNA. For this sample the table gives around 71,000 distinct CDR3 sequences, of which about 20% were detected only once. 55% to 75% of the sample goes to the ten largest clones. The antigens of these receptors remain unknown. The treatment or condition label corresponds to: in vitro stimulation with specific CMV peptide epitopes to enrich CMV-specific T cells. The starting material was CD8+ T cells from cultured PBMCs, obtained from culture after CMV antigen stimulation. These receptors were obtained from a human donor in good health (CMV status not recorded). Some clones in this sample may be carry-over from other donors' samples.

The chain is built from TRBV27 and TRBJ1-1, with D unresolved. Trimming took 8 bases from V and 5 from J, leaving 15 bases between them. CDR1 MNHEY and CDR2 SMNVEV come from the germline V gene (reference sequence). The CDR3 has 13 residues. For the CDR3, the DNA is TGTGCCAGCCAATACTTTTCGGGGACTGAAGCTTTCTTT. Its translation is CASQYFSGTEAFF.

As DNA, the CDR3 is TGTGCCAGCAGCGTTCGCCCGCTAATGAACACTGAAGCTTTCTTT. As protein: CASSVRPLMNTEAFF. The chain carries TRBV12-3 or TRBV12-4 and TRBJ1-1; D gene uncertain. The CDR3 is made up of 15 amino acids. V was trimmed by 6 bases and J by 0 bases, leaving 14 bases between them.

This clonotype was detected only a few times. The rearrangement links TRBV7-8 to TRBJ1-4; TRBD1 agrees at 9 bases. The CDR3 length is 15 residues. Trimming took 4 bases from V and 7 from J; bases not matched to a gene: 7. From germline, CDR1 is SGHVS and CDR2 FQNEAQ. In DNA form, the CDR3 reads TGTGCCAGCAGCTCTCGGGGGACAGGGAGTGAAAAACTGTTTTTT. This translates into CASSSRGTGSEKLFF.

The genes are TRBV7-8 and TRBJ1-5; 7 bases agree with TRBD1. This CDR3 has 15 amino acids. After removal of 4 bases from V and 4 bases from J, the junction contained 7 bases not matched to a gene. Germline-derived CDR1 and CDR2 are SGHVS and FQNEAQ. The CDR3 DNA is TGTGCCAGCAGCTCCGGGACAGATCCTAATCAGCCCCAGCATTTT. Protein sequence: CASSSGTDPNQPQHF.

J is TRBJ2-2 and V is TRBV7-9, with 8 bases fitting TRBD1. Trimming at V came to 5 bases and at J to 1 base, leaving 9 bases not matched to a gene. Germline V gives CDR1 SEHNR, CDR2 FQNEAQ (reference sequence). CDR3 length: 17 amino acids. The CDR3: CASSGRKGQENTGELFF. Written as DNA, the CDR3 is TGTGCCAGCAGCGGGCGAAAGGGACAGGAGAACACCGGGGAGCTGTTTTTT.

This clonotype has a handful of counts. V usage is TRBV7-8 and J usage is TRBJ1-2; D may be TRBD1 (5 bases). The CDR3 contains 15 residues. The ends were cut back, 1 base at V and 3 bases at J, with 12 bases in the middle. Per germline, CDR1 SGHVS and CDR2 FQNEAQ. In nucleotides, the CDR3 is TGTGCCAGCAGCTTAGGGAGGGGAAGTTACTATGGCTACACCTTC. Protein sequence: CASSLGRGSYYGYTF.

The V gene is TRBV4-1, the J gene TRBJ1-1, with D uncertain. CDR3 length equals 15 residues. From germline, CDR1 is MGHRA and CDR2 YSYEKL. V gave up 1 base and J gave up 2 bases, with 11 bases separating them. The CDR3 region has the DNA TGCGCCAGCAGCCAAGCGTGGGGTGTCAACACTGAAGCTTTCTTT. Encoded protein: CASSQAWGVNTEAFF.

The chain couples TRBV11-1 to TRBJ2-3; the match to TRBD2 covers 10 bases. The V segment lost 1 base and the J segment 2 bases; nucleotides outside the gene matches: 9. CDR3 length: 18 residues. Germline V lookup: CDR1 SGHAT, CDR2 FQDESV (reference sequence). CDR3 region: CASSLELAGKTNTDTQYF. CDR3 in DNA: TGTGCCAGCAGCTTAGAACTAGCGGGAAAGACTAACACAGATACGCAGTATTTT.

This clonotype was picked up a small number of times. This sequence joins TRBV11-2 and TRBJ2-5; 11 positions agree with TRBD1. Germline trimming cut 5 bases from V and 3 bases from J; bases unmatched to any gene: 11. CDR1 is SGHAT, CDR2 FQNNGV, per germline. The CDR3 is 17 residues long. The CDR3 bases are TGTGCCAGCAGCCCTGGACAGGGGGCTTGGTTGGAAGAGACCCAGTACTTC. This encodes CASSPGQGAWLEETQYF.

This CDR3 is CASSFGVSEQYF. In nucleotides, the CDR3 is TGTGCCAGCAGTTTCGGGGTGAGCGAGCAGTACTTC. V gene TRBV12-3 or TRBV12-4 combines with J gene TRBJ2-7; TRBD2 is a possible D gene (5 bases). CDR3 length: 12 amino acids. Trimming stripped 3 bases from V and 6 bases from J, with 9 bases between.